This T cell receptor beta chain was obtained from a study of graft-versus-host responses after intestinal transplantation. Study-wide context: The recipients all started with anti-thymocyte globulin induction and then took tacrolimus and steroids for two to four years.

Produced via immunoSEQ multiplex PCR; TCRdb's table is partial and in-frame only. The sample yields 90,000 to 150,000 clones, about 93% seen once. Study observations and caveats: Clonal ratios of graft-versus-host to host-versus-graft in allografts were high for patients exhibiting graft-donor T cell macrochimerism. Declines in HvG clones occurring early post-transplant were associated with peak circulating GvH clone levels.

The CDR3 runs to 16 residues. CDR1 SGHDN and CDR2 FVKESK come from the germline V gene. Trimming pared 4 bases from V and 4 bases from J, leaving 17 bases between. A word on this clone: The antigen remains unidentified.

The source is a human donor who received an intestinal transplant. The source was unstimulated CD4+ T cells sorted from spleen or lymph node cells, collected before intestinal transplant. The rearrangement uses TRBV14 and TRBJ2-1, with D hard to call. CDR3 in amino acids: CASSLIVGRSYNEQFF. CDR3 coding DNA: TGTGCCAGCAGCCTAATAGTTGGCCGTTCTTACAATGAGCAGTTCTTC.